Shown below are 22 T cell receptor beta chains from a single sample sequenced in a study of shared clonotypes between healthy human individuals (dated by TCRdb to the early 2020s). Preparation of the library involved the immunoSEQ multiplex PCR assay. Entries here come from immuneACCESS through TCRdb and include only in-frame sequences with V and J called. Some clones fail to appear in such tables; in the studies checked, an unresolved V gene covers under half of the shortfall, and the cause of the remainder is unknown. This sample gives roughly 1,100,000 clones in total; about 74% of them show up just once. The ten largest account for roughly 1.5% of the sample. Sample: memory CD4+ T cells sorted from blood. The meaning of the sample's cell subset or site label: CD45RA-negative fraction. Source of these receptors: a man between 18 and 35 years old in good health.

The J gene is TRBJ2-2, the V gene TRBV23-1; D gene ambiguous. TRBV23-1 belongs to the ORF category, with a function that is uncertain. V shed 3 bases and J shed 4 bases, with 18 bases lying between them. This CDR3 has 17 amino acids. This CDR3 reads CASSQPPTLLGTGELFF. CDR3 bases: TGCGCCAGCAGTCAGCCACCGACACTGCTCGGCACCGGGGAGCTGTTTTTT.

J is TRBJ2-1 and V is TRBV7-2; perhaps TRBD2 as D (7 bases). V lost 5 bases, J lost 1 base, and 24 bases lay in between. The germline V gene has CDR1 SGHTA and CDR2 FQGNSA. The CDR3 runs to 19 residues. The CDR3 protein is CASSPRQTTRGPSYNEQFF. DNA of the CDR3: TGTGCCAGCAGCCCACGGCAAACGACGCGGGGGCCTTCCTACAATGAGCAGTTCTTC. Looking up the rest from reference TRBV7-2 and TRBJ2-1 gives the full variable domain: GAGVSQSPSNKVTEKGKDVELRCDPISGHTALYWYRQSLGQGLEFLIYFQGNSAPDKSGLPSDRFSAERTGGSVSTLTIQRTQQEDSAVYLCASSPRQTTRGPSYNEQFFGPGTRLTVL.

For the CDR3, the DNA is TGCGCCAGCAGCCGAGACAGGACTGGAAACACCATATATTTT. This sequence encodes CASSRDRTGNTIYF. The J gene is TRBJ1-3, the V gene TRBV4-3; weak D call: TRBD1 (6 bases). In germline, CDR1 is LGHNA, CDR2 YSLEER. This CDR3 is built from 14 residues. Trimming cost V 4 bases and J 2 bases, with 9 bases left between them.

The CDR3 protein is CASSLKYQAAFF. As DNA, the CDR3 is TGTGCCAGCAGTTTAAAATATCAGGCAGCTTTCTTT. The V gene is TRBV28, the J gene TRBJ1-1; no definite D call. V shed 2 bases and J shed 10 bases, with 11 bases lying between them. The CDR3 loop spans 12 amino acids. Germline CDR1 reads MDHEN; CDR2 reads SYDVKM.

The J gene is TRBJ1-2, the V gene TRBV7-2, with D unclear. The CDR3 length is 13 residues. Looked up from germline, CDR1 is SGHTA and CDR2 is FQGNSA. The V and J ends lost 5 bases and 8 bases respectively, with 15 bases between them. The CDR3 reads CASSPRGSRGYTF. In DNA form, the CDR3 reads TGTGCCAGCAGCCCCCGCGGGTCCCGGGGCTACACCTTC.

V gene TRBV28 combines with J gene TRBJ1-1; a possible D gene is TRBD1 (6 bases). CDR1 and CDR2 (germline): MDHEN, SYDVKM. The V gene lost 4 bases and the J gene lost 0 bases, with 12 bases spanning the gap. The CDR3 loop spans 15 amino acids. The CDR3 is CASSWGQGLNTEAFF. The CDR3 DNA follows: TGTGCCAGCAGTTGGGGACAAGGGCTGAACACTGAAGCTTTCTTT.

This clone was counted a single time. The gene calls are TRBV15 and TRBJ2-1; 8 bases match TRBD2. The junction had 2 bases not matched to a gene; V was cut back by 0 bases and J by 4 bases. CDR3 size: 15 residues. Germline-derived CDR1 and CDR2 are LNHNV and YYDKDF (reference sequence). The CDR3 loop reads CATSRETSAYNEQFF. CDR3 nucleotide sequence: TGTGCCACCAGCAGAGAGACTAGCGCATACAATGAGCAGTTCTTC.

Comments on this clone: A far larger clone is off by one base, so a read error is likely. The V gene is TRBV2, the J gene TRBJ1-1; no clear D. The CDR3 has 13 residues. Per germline, CDR1 SNHLY and CDR2 FYNNEI. The ends were cut back, 6 bases at V and 0 bases at J, with 8 bases in the middle. The CDR3 loop reads CASSPTMNTEAFF. The CDR3 nucleotides read TGTGCCAGCAGCCCTACTATGAACACTGAAGCTTTCTTT. Filled out from reference TRBV2 and TRBJ1-1, the complete variable domain reads EPEVTQTPSHQVTQMGQEVILRCVPISNHLYFYWYRQILGQKVEFLVSFYNNEISEKSEIFDDQFSVERPDGSNFTLKIRSTKLEDSAMYFCASSPTMNTEAFFGQGTRLTVV.

This clone was seen a handful of times. The genes are TRBV11-2 and TRBJ2-5, with TRBD1 matching 7 bases. V dropped 3 bases and J dropped 1; count of bases not matched to a gene: 5. Germline CDR1 is SGHAT and CDR2 is FQNNGV. This CDR3 has 15 residues. In DNA form, the CDR3 reads TGTGCCAGCAGCTTGACAGGGATACCCCAAGAGACCCAGTACTTC. This sequence encodes CASSLTGIPQETQYF.

The V gene is TRBV5-1, the J gene TRBJ2-2; 10 positions match TRBD2. The CDR3 covers 16 residues. V was pared by 0 bases and J by 3 bases, with 2 bases of the junction left unmatched. Germline CDR1 is SGHRS and CDR2 is YFSETQ. The CDR3 loop reads CASSLALAGDTGELFF. The DNA for the CDR3 is TGCGCCAGCAGCTTGGCCCTAGCGGGGGACACCGGGGAGCTGTTTTTT.

The chain has TRBV28 and TRBJ2-7; 8 bases agree with TRBD1. Per the germline V gene, CDR1 is MDHEN and CDR2 is SYDVKM. Trimming cost V 4 bases and J 3 bases; bases outside gene matches: 8. This CDR3 is 15 amino acids long. This CDR3 reads CASSSAGQVDYEQYF. The CDR3 DNA sequence: TGTGCCAGCAGTTCGGCGGGACAGGTCGACTACGAGCAGTACTTC.

This chain links TRBV7-9 with TRBJ2-1, with D perhaps being TRBD1 or TRBD2 (5 bases each). The CDR3 covers 13 residues. Looked up from germline, CDR1 is SEHNR and CDR2 is FQNEAQ (reference sequence). The germline V and J ends were trimmed by 6 bases and 5 bases, with 11 bases remaining between them. The CDR3 bases are TGTGCCAGCAGACCTCGAGGGGACAATGAGCAGTTCTTC. Translated: CASRPRGDNEQFF.

The chain is built from TRBV11-2 and TRBJ2-2; 7 nucleotides line up with TRBD2. This CDR3 has 16 residues. V shed 5 bases and J 2 bases; nucleotides not matched to a gene: 8. The germline CDR1 and CDR2 sequences are SGHAT and FQNNGV. CDR3: CASSAGTITNTGELFF. The CDR3, as DNA: TGTGCCAGCAGCGCCGGGACTATCACTAACACCGGGGAGCTGTTTTTT.

The J gene is TRBJ1-4, the V gene TRBV4-2; D call uncertain. CDR1 is LGHNA and CDR2 is YNFKEQ in the germline V gene. This CDR3 has 15 amino acids. Trimming took off 5 bases at V and 0 bases at J, with 10 bases between the two ends. The CDR3 is CASSTRWATNEKLFF. CDR3 DNA sequence: TGTGCCAGCAGCACTAGGTGGGCAACTAATGAAAAACTGTTTTTT.

This chain uses TRBV10-3 with TRBJ2-3, with D possibly TRBD2 on 6 matching bases. V was cut by 6 bases and J by 1 base, with 23 bases left in between. Germline CDR1 is ENHRY and CDR2 is SYGVKD. The CDR3 runs to 18 residues. The chain's CDR3 is CAIRKTLPGGGGTDTQYF. The CDR3 nucleotides read TGTGCCATCAGGAAAACCCTCCCCGGAGGCGGGGGCACAGATACGCAGTATTTT.

In nucleotides, the CDR3 is TGTGCCAGCAAACAGGACAGGGGGAATACCGGGGAGCTGTTTTTT. It codes for CASKQDRGNTGELFF. The gene calls are TRBV11-2 and TRBJ2-2; 10 bases line up with TRBD1. Germline-derived CDR1 and CDR2 are SGHAT and FQNNGV. The CDR3 has 15 amino acids. Trimming cost V 7 bases and J 5 bases; bases outside gene matches: 7.

This sequence joins TRBV25-1 and TRBJ1-2; a weak D match, TRBD1 (5 bases). The CDR3 consists of 14 residues. Germline values: CDR1 MGHDK, CDR2 SYGVNS. Trimming left V 5 bases short and J 4 bases short, with 14 bases between. CDR3 sequence (DNA): TGTGCCAGCAGTCCTCCGGGGGTTATCTATGGCTACACCTTC. The encoded protein is CASSPPGVIYGYTF.

CDR3 region: CASSSRTGSGRYGYTF. The CDR3 nucleotides read TGTGCCAGTAGTTCACGGACAGGAAGTGGAAGATATGGCTACACCTTC. The chain combines TRBV19 with TRBJ1-2, with 7 bases identical to TRBD1. Germline V gives CDR1 LNHDA, CDR2 SQIVND (reference sequence). V lost 5 bases, J lost 5 bases, and 14 bases stayed unmatched. The CDR3 length is 16 residues.

This clone was seen more than once but under ten times. This chain uses TRBV6-5 with TRBJ2-7; 9 bases map to TRBD1. Unmatched junction bases numbered 4, after V lost 6 bases and J lost 1 base. From germline, CDR1 is MNHEY and CDR2 SVGAGI. The CDR3 covers 14 residues. The CDR3 bases are TGTGCCAGCAGACGACAGGGGGGGTCCTACGAGCAGTACTTC. This codes for CASRRQGGSYEQYF.

This chain uses TRBV5-1 with TRBJ2-2; 8 bases match TRBD2. The J segment lost 6 bases and the V segment lost 9 bases, leaving 16 bases of the junction unmatched. The length of the CDR3 is 16 residues. Germline values: CDR1 SGHRS, CDR2 YFSETQ. The CDR3 DNA sequence: TGCGCCACCTCCGAGGTAGCGGGGACTTCCGCCGGGGAGCTGTTTTTT. Protein sequence: CATSEVAGTSAGELFF. Full variable domain (missing parts from reference TRBV5-1 and TRBJ2-2): KAGVTQTPRYLIKTRGQQVTLSCSPISGHRSVSWYQQTPGQGLQFLFEYFSETQRNKGNFPGRFSGRQFSNSRSEMNVSTLELGDSALYLCATSEVAGTSAGELFFGEGSRLTVL.

This chain uses TRBV28 with TRBJ2-5; D tentatively fits TRBD1 or TRBD2 (5 bases each). Trimming shortened V by 4 bases and J by 5 bases, and 8 bases separated the two germline ends. The CDR3 has 12 amino acids. Germline V gives CDR1 MDHEN, CDR2 SYDVKM. The CDR3 coding sequence is TGTGCCAGCAGTTCGGGACGGGAGACCCAGTACTTC. Translated, it gives CASSSGRETQYF.

This clone was detected only once. The chain uses TRBV7-6 and TRBJ1-5, with 10 bases fitting TRBD1. Germline-derived CDR1 and CDR2 are SGHVS and FNYEAQ. The CDR3 contains 15 residues. V shed 4 bases, J shed 1 base, and the junction held 1 base outside the gene matches. Here the CDR3 DNA reads TGTGCCAGCAGCTCGGGACAGGGGAGCAATCAGCCCCAGCATTTT. As protein: CASSSGQGSNQPQHF.